This TCR beta chain is drawn from a study of T cell clonotyping in hematopoietic cell transplantation. The V gene end was trimmed by 2 bases and the J gene end by 1 base; junction bases not matched to a gene: 5. The germline V gene has CDR1 MNHNY and CDR2 SVGAGI (reference sequence). CDR3 length: 16 residues. Assay used: immunoSEQ multiplex PCR; TCRdb lists only in-frame clones, some missing. The table has tens of thousands of clones, roughly 85% seen once. Points on this clone: The antigen remains unidentified.

Documented time point: recipient sample about 28 days before transplant, after cytoreduction. General study results and limits: Few recipient clonotypes overlapped donors; over 95% were de novo at given depth.

The V and J genes are TRBV6-6 and TRBJ2-7; 10 bases agree with TRBD2. The sequence came from a man aged 60 to 75 with acute myeloid leukemia. Some clones in this sample may be carry-over from other donors' samples. The sample here was peripheral blood mononuclear cells, taken before stem cell transplant. CDR3 loop: CASSYPTSGASYEQYF. The DNA for the CDR3 is TGTGCCAGCAGTTACCCAACTAGCGGGGCTTCCTACGAGCAGTACTTC.